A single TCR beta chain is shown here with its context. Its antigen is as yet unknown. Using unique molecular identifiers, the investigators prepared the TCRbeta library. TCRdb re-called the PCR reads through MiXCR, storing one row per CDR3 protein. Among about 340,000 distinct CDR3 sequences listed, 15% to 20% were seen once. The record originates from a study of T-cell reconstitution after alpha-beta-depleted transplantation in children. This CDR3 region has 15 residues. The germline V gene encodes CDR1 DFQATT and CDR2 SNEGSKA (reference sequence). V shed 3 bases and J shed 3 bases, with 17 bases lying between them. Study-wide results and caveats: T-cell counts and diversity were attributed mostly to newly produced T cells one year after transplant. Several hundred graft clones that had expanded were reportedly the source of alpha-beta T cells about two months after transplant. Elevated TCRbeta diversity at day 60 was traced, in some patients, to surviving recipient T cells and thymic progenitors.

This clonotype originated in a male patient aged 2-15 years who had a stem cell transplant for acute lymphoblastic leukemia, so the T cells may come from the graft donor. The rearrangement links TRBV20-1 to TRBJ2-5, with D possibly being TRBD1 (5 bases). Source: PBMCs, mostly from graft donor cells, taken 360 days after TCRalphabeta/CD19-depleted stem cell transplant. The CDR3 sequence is CSARGLSRVKETQYF. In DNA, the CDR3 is TGCAGTGCTAGGGGGCTGTCGCGAGTTAAAGAGACCCAGTACTTC.